This paragraph covers one T cell receptor beta chain sequence. The sample originates from a study of blood T cell repertoires in COVID-19. Study information: Whether acute or convalescent, the COVID-19 samples came from the United States, Italy and Spain. From T cells, B-cell-depleted T cells, or PBMCs came the material, which was cDNA or gDNA.

Measured with immunoSEQ multiplex PCR; TCRdb has only the in-frame clones, and not every one. The sample consists of 130,000 or so clones, 75% to 90% of them appearing once. CDR3 size: 14 residues. Germline CDR1 and CDR2: GTSNPN and SVGIG (reference sequence). The J segment lost 0 bases and the V segment lost 5 bases, leaving 3 bases of the junction unmatched. The chain recombines TRBV30 with TRBJ1-3, with 8 bases that match TRBD1. The sample taken for sequencing was peripheral blood. The clonotype comes from a man in his fifties or sixties with active or convalescent COVID-19. CDR3 nucleotides: TGTGCCTGGGGGGACAGGAACTCTGGAAACACCATATATTTT. Its translation is CAWGDRNSGNTIYF.